The rows below give T cell receptor beta chains drawn from one sample of a study of early T cells in non-severe SARS-CoV-2 infection. TCRdb itself ran the 5' RACE reads through MiXCR, one entry per CDR3 protein. Here the sample spans 70,000 or so distinct CDR3 sequences, approximately 14% being singletons. Sequencing was done on a sample of whole blood. These receptors originate from an adult who was a healthcare worker with PCR-confirmed SARS-CoV-2 infection or an uninfected control (not recorded which). CDR3s include the opening cysteine and the closing phenylalanine or tryptophan. Each record gives: V gene, clone size, J gene, CDR3 length, D gene, CDR3 protein, CDR3 DNA. The D gene is left open where the match is weak. Only part of the rows carry a size: once, few, many, or a class if the clone is expanded.

TRBV6-5	few	TRBJ2-2	18	TRBD2	CASSGTSGGPHRTGELFF	TGTGCCAGCAGTGGCACTAGCGGGGGGCCTCACCGCACCGGGGAGCTGTTTTTT
TRBV30	few	TRBJ1-5	13	TRBD1	CAWTTGEDQPQHF	TGTGCCTGGACGACAGGGGAGGATCAGCCCCAGCATTTT
TRBV7-9	.	TRBJ2-5	14	.	CASSSAECQETQYF	TGTGCCAGCAGCTCCGCAGAGTGCCAAGAGACCCAGTACTTC
TRBV6-2/TRBV6-3	.	TRBJ1-4	15	.	CASKGHGRAEEKLFF	TGTGCCAGCAAAGGACACGGTCGAGCGGAAGAAAAACTGTTTTTT
TRBV9	few	TRBJ2-5	15	TRBD1	CASSAGQGLAETQYF	TGTGCCAGCAGCGCCGGACAGGGGTTAGCAGAGACCCAGTACTTC
TRBV20-1	few	TRBJ1-6	17	.	CSARDQVGGAVNSPLHF	TGCAGTGCTAGAGATCAGGTTGGGGGGGCAGTGAATTCACCCCTCCACTTT
TRBV5-6	many	TRBJ2-1	14	.	CASSLGPFYNEQFF	TGTGCCAGCAGCTTGGGGCCCTTCTACAATGAGCAGTTCTTC
TRBV9	many	TRBJ2-1	16	TRBD2	CASSVVDSGVYNEQFF	TGTGCCAGCAGCGTAGTAGATAGCGGGGTATACAATGAGCAGTTCTTC
TRBV11-2	.	TRBJ1-1	13	.	CASSPSVDTEAFF	TGTGCCAGCAGCCCATCGGTGGACACTGAAGCTTTCTTT
TRBV6-1	.	TRBJ2-2	17	TRBD1	CASSEATGGYLAGELFF	TGTGCCAGCAGTGAAGCGACAGGGGGATATCTTGCCGGGGAGCTGTTTTTT
TRBV6-5	few	TRBJ2-5	16	.	CASRSPSGTDQETQYF	TGTGCCAGCAGGTCCCCTTCCGGGACGGATCAAGAGACCCAGTACTTC
TRBV9	few	TRBJ1-1	15	.	CASSRRGGDPTEAFF	TGTGCCAGCAGTCGTCGGGGGGGTGACCCCACTGAAGCTTTCTTT
TRBV29-1	.	TRBJ2-4	12	TRBD1	CSVAQGANIQYF	TGCAGCGTTGCCCAGGGGGCAAACATTCAGTACTTC
TRBV5-4	few	TRBJ2-5	14	TRBD1	CASSLGQGVKTQYF	TGTGCCAGCAGCCTTGGACAGGGGGTGAAGACCCAGTACTTC
TRBV20-1	many	TRBJ2-5	13	TRBD1	CSATTGELKTQYF	TGCAGTGCCACGACAGGGGAGTTGAAGACCCAGTACTTC
TRBV27	.	TRBJ1-5	14	TRBD1	CASSSNRGGQPQHF	TGTGCCAGCAGTTCAAACAGGGGCGGGCAGCCCCAGCATTTT
TRBV2	many	TRBJ2-6	14	.	CASSAVSGANVLTF	TGTGCCAGCAGTGCAGTCTCTGGGGCCAACGTCCTGACTTTC
TRBV29-1	.	TRBJ2-1	14	TRBD1	CSVGRRGQRNEQFF	TGCAGCGTTGGTCGCAGGGGGCAACGTAATGAGCAGTTCTTC
TRBV2	many	TRBJ2-2	15	TRBD1	CASSEDRANTGELFF	TGTGCCAGCAGTGAGGACAGGGCCAACACCGGGGAGCTGTTTTTT
TRBV29-1	few	TRBJ2-7	12	.	CSVLTVSYEQYF	TGCAGCGTCCTTACAGTCTCCTACGAGCAGTACTTC
TRBV28	.	TRBJ1-1	12	.	CASRSQGAEAFF	TGTGCCAGCAGATCACAGGGTGCGGAAGCTTTCTTT
TRBV5-1	few	TRBJ2-3	15	.	CASALRAGSTDTQYF	TGCGCCAGCGCCTTAAGGGCGGGGAGCACAGATACGCAGTATTTT
TRBV7-9	many	TRBJ1-1	12	.	CAGGTVNTEAFF	TGTGCCGGCGGGACGGTTAACACTGAAGCTTTCTTT
TRBV3-1	.	TRBJ1-1	14	.	CASSQGEGVPEAFF	TGTGCCAGCAGCCAAGGGGAAGGGGTCCCTGAAGCTTTCTTT
TRBV4-1	.	TRBJ1-3	15	.	CASSRDGGSGNTIYF	TGCGCCAGCAGCCGGGACGGTGGCTCTGGAAACACCATATATTTT
TRBV5-1	many	TRBJ2-7	15	TRBD2	CASSLEHGTTYEQYF	TGCGCCAGCAGCTTGGAACACGGGACTACCTACGAGCAGTACTTC
TRBV18	many	TRBJ2-7	14	TRBD1	CASSVGTESYEQYF	TGTGCCAGCTCAGTAGGGACAGAATCCTACGAGCAGTACTTC
TRBV6-1	.	TRBJ1-1	16	TRBD1	CASSVGTAFRNTEAFF	TGTGCCAGCAGCGTCGGGACAGCCTTTCGGAACACTGAAGCTTTCTTT
TRBV28	many	TRBJ2-7	15	.	CASSTVRDGVGEQYF	TGTGCCAGCAGTACCGTCAGGGATGGTGTTGGAGAGCAGTACTTC
TRBV12-3/TRBV12-4	.	TRBJ2-3	13	.	CASKGVRADTQYF	TGTGCCAGCAAGGGGGTCCGGGCAGATACGCAGTATTTT
TRBV12-3/TRBV12-4	many	TRBJ1-1	11	.	CASSFGLEAFF	TGTGCCAGCAGTTTCGGATTAGAAGCTTTCTTT
TRBV5-6	.	TRBJ2-5	16	TRBD2	CASSSPSGGAGETQYF	TGTGCCAGCAGCTCGCCCAGCGGGGGGGCCGGCGAGACCCAGTACTTC
TRBV6-2/TRBV6-3	.	TRBJ2-7	14	.	CASSRPHSPYEQYF	TGTGCCAGCAGCCGCCCCCACAGCCCGTACGAGCAGTACTTC
TRBV9	.	TRBJ2-1	14	.	CASSIDSSYNEQFF	TGTGCCAGCAGTATAGATAGCTCCTACAATGAGCAGTTCTTC